This T cell receptor (beta chain) was captured in a study of blood T cell repertoires in COVID-19. As for the study in general: Samples taken during acute and convalescent COVID-19 were collected in the United States, Italy and Spain. From T cells, B-cell-depleted T cells, or PBMCs came the material, which was cDNA or gDNA.

Repertoires were generated with immunoSEQ multiplex PCR, while TCRdb's copy carries only in-frame clones and drops some. This sample has some 99,000 clones, with roughly 80% found just once. V shed 4 bases and J shed 2 bases, with 13 bases lying between them. This CDR3 comprises 15 residues. The germline gives CDR1 SEHNR, CDR2 FQNEAQ (reference sequence). Sequenced sample: peripheral blood. The chain joins TRBV7-9 to TRBJ2-3; the D gene is possibly TRBD1 (6 bases). This TCR was sampled from an elderly woman with acute or convalescent COVID-19. The CDR3 loop is CASSSIQGNTDTQYF. CDR3 DNA: TGTGCCAGCAGCTCAATACAGGGAAACACAGATACGCAGTATTTT.